A selection of T cell receptor beta chains follows, all from one sample in a study of T cell responses to AZD1222 COVID-19 vaccine. Libraries were prepared by immunoSEQ multiplex PCR; TCRdb keeps only in-frame clonotypes and omits some of them. The sample holds around 58,000 clones, about 88% seen once. The material sequenced was peripheral blood, taken on day 0 of AZD1222 vaccination. All receptors derive from an adult in good health. CDR3s leave out the opening cysteine and the closing phenylalanine or tryptophan.

V	J	CDR3
TRBV6-2/TRBV6-3	TRBJ2-7	ASSQGWGSYEQY
TRBV5-1	TRBJ2-5	ASSFLQETQY
TRBV6-5	TRBJ1-1	ATQTDMNTEAF
TRBV19	TRBJ1-1	ASSPGRGASEAF
TRBV9	TRBJ1-4	ASSRTWGATTNEKLF
TRBV27	TRBJ2-7	ASSAHRVAYEQY
TRBV28	TRBJ1-2	ASRRRTVGYT
TRBV24-1	TRBJ2-1	ATSDPSGPGGNEQF
TRBV7-3	TRBJ1-1	ASSSARNTEAF
TRBV5-1	TRBJ2-7	ASSFSSGRARYEQY
TRBV28	TRBJ1-6	ASSSGNSPLH
TRBV6-5	TRBJ1-2	ASTRDGHGYT
TRBV4-1	TRBJ1-2	ASSGTGGKKTYGYT
TRBV19	TRBJ1-2	ASSYRSQPVAYGYT